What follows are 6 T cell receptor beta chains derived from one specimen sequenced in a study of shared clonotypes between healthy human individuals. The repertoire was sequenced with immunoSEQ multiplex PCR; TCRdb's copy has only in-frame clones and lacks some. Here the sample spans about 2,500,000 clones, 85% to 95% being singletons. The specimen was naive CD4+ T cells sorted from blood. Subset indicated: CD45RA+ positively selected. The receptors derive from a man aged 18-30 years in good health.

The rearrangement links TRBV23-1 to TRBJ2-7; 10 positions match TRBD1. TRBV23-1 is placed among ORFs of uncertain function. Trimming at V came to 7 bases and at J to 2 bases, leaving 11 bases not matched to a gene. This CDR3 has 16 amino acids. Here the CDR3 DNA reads TGCGCCAGCACAGTTTTACCGGGACAGGGGCCCTACGAGCAGTACTTC. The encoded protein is CASTVLPGQGPYEQYF.

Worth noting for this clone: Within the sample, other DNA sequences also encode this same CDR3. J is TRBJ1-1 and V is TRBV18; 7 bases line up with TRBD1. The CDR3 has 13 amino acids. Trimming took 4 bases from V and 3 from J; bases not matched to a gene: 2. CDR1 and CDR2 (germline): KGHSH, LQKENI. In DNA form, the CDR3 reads TGTGCCAGCTCACTCGACAGGGACACTGAAGCTTTCTTT. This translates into CASSLDRDTEAFF.

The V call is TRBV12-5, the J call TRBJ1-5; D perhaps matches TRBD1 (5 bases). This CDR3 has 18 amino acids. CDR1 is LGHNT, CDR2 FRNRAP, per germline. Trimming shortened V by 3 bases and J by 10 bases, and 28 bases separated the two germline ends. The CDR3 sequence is CASGFLQFFRQGDKPQHF. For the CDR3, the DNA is TGTGCTAGTGGTTTCTTGCAATTCTTTAGGCAGGGAGATAAACCCCAGCATTTT. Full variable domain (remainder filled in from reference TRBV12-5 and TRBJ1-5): DARVTQTPRHKVTEMGQEVTMRCQPILGHNTVFWYRQTMMQGLELLAYFRNRAPLDDSGMPKDRFSAEMPDATLATLKIQPSEPRDSAVYFCASGFLQFFRQGDKPQHFGDGTRLSIL.

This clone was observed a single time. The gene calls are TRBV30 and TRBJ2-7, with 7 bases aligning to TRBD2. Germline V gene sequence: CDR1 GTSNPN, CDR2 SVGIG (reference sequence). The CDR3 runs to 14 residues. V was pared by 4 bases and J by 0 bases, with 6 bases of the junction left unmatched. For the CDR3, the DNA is TGTGCCTGGAAATTAGCGGGTAACTCCTACGAGCAGTACTTC. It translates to CAWKLAGNSYEQYF.

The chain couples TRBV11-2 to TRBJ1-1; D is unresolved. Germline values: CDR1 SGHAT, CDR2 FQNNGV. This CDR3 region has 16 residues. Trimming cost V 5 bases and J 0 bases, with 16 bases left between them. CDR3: CASSARWSLMNTEAFF. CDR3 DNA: TGTGCCAGCAGCGCGAGGTGGAGTTTGATGAACACTGAAGCTTTCTTT. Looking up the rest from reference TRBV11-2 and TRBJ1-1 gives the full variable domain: EAGVAQSPRYKIIEKRQSVAFWCNPISGHATLYWYQQILGQGPKLLIQFQNNGVVDDSQLPKDRFSAERLKGVDSTLKIQPAKLEDSAVYLCASSARWSLMNTEAFFGQGTRLTVV.

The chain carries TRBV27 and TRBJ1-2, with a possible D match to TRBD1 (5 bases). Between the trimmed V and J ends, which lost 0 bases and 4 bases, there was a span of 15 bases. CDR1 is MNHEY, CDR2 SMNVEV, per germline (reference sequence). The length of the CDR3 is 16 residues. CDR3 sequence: CASSLSSQGSFYGYTF. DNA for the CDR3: TGTGCCAGCAGTTTATCGAGTCAGGGTTCGTTCTATGGCTACACCTTC.